This T cell receptor beta chain was documented in a study of identical twins. Study observations and caveats: Fewer insertions characterized abundant cord blood beta clonotypes, whereas memory repertoires showed none.

TCRdb reprocessed the 5' RACE reads with MiXCR, giving one entry per CDR3 protein. The sample contains about 150,000 distinct CDR3 sequences, around 3.5% of which appear only once. Ten or more counts support this clonotype. Antigen unknown. The CDR3 length is 13 residues. The germline CDR1 and CDR2 sequences are SNHLY and FYNNEI. V lost 2 bases and J lost 4, with 8 bases in between. The chain combines TRBV2 with TRBJ2-5; D gene uncertain. The sample comprised memory T cells sorted from blood. This TCR was sampled from a man aged 18 to 29 in good health. CDR3: CASSESLPETQYF. The CDR3 region has the DNA TGTGCCAGCAGTGAAAGTCTCCCAGAGACCCAGTACTTC.